This T cell receptor (beta chain) was recovered during a study of blood T cell repertoires in COVID-19. Study at large: Both acute and convalescent COVID-19 samples were obtained from the United States, Italy and Spain.

From germline, CDR1 is SGHNT and CDR2 YYREEE (reference sequence). V was clipped by 2 bases and J by 8 bases, with 19 bases between them. The CDR3 runs to 15 residues. Sequenced by immunoSEQ multiplex PCR; TCRdb stores in-frame clones only, minus some. The profile shows around 180,000 clones, 70% to 90% of them singletons. The TCR comes from a man aged 35-49 years with active or convalescent COVID-19. Material: peripheral blood. The chain recombines TRBV5-4 with TRBJ1-2, with D perhaps matching TRBD1 (5 bases). DNA of the CDR3: TGTGCCAGCAGCTTTGGTCAGGGTGCTTCTCCGGGCTACACCTTC. Protein product: CASSFGQGASPGYTF.